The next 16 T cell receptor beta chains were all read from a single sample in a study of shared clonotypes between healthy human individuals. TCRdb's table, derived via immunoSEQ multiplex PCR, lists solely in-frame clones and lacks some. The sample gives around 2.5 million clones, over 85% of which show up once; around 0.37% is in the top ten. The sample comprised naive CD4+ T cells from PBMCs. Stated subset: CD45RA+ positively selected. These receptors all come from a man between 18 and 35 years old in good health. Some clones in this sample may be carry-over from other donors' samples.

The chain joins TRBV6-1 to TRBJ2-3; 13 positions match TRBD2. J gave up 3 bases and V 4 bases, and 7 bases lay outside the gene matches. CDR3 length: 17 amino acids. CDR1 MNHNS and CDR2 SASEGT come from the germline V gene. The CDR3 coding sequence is TGTGCCAGCAGTGCTCGGACTAGCGGGAGTACGACAGATACGCAGTATTTT. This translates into CASSARTSGSTTDTQYF.

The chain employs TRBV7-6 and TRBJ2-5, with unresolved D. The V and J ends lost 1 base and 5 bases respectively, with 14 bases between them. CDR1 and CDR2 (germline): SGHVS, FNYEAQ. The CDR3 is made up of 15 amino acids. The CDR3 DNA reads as TGTGCCAGCAGCTTAGGTAGCCTGGCCGGGGAGACCCAGTACTTC. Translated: CASSLGSLAGETQYF.

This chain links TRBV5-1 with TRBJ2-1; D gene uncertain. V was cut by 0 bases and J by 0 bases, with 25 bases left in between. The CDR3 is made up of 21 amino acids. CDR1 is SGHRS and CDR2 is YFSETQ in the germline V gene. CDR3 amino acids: CASSLGGAQHNFLSSYNEQFF. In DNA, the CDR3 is TGCGCCAGCAGCTTGGGAGGAGCCCAGCACAACTTCTTAAGCTCCTACAATGAGCAGTTCTTC.

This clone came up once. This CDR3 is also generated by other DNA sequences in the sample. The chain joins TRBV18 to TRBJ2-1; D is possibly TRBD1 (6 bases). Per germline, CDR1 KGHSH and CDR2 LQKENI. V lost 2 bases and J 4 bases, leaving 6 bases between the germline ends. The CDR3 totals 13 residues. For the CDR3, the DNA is TGTGCCAGCTCACCAGGACAGTACAATGAGCAGTTCTTC. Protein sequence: CASSPGQYNEQFF.

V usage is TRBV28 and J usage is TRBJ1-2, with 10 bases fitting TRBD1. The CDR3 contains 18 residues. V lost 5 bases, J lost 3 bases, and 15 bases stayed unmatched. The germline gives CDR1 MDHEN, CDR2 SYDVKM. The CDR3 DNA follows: TGTGCCAGCAGTCCACGGGACAGGGGTTATGGGCTTTACTATGGCTACACCTTC. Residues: CASSPRDRGYGLYYGYTF.

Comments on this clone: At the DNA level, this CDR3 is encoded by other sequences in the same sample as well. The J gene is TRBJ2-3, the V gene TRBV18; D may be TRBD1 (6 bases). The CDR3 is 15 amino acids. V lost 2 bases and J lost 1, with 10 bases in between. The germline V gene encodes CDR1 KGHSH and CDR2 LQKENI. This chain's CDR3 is CASSPTAGGTDTQYF. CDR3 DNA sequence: TGTGCCAGCTCACCAACGGCAGGGGGCACAGATACGCAGTATTTT.

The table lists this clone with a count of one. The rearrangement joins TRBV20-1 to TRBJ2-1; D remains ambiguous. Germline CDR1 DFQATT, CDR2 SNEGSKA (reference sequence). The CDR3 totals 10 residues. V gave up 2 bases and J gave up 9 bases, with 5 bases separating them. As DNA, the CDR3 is TGCAGTGCTAGAACAACTGAGCAGTTCTTC. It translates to CSARTTEQFF.

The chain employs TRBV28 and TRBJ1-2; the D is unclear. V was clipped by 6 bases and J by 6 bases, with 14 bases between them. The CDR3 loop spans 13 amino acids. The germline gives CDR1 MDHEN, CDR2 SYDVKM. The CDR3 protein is CASSPLPRDGYTF. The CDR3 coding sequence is TGTGCCAGCAGCCCCCTCCCAAGGGATGGCTACACCTTC.

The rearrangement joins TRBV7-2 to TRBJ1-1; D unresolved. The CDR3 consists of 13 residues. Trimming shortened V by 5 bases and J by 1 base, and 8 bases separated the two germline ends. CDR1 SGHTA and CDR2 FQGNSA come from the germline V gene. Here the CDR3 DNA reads TGTGCCAGCAGCCTCATCTGGAACACTGAAGCTTTCTTT. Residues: CASSLIWNTEAFF.

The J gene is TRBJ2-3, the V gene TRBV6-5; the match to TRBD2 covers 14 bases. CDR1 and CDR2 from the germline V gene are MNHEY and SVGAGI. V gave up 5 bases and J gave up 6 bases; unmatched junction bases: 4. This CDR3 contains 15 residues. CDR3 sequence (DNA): TGTGCCAGCAGTAGGGGACTAGCGGGAGTGGATACGCAGTATTTT. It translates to CASSRGLAGVDTQYF.

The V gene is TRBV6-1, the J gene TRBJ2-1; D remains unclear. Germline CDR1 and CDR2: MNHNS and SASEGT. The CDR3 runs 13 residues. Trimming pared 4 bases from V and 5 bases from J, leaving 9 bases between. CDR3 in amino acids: CASSVHLDNEQFF. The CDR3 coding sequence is TGTGCCAGCAGTGTCCACCTGGACAATGAGCAGTTCTTC.

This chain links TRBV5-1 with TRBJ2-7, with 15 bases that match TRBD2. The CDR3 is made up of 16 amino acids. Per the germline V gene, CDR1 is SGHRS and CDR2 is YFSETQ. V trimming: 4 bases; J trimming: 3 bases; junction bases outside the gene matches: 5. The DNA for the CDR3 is TGCGCCAGCAGCGTGGGACTAGCGGGAGGAAACTACGAGCAGTACTTC. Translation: CASSVGLAGGNYEQYF.

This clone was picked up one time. The chain's CDR3 is CASSQQGPGNQPQHF. The CDR3 DNA sequence: TGTGCCAGCAGCCAACAGGGTCCCGGGAATCAGCCCCAGCATTTT. The rearrangement joins TRBV14 to TRBJ1-5, with TRBD1 as a possible D gene (5 bases). Germline-derived CDR1 and CDR2 are SGHDN and FVKESK. This CDR3 spans 15 amino acids. Trimming took off 2 bases at V and 4 bases at J, with 12 bases between the two ends.

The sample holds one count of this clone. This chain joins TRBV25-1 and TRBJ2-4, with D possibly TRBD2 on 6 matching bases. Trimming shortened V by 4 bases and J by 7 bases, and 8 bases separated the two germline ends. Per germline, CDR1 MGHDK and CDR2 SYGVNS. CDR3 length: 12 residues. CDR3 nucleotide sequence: TGTGCCAGCAGTGTTGGGGGGAACATTCAGTACTTC. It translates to CASSVGGNIQYF.

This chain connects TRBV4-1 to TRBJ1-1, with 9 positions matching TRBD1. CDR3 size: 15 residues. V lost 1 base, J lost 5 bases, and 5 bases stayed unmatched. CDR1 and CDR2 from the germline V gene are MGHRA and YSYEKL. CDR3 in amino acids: CASSQGDRDRTEAFF. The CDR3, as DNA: TGCGCCAGCAGCCAAGGGGACAGGGACCGGACTGAAGCTTTCTTT.

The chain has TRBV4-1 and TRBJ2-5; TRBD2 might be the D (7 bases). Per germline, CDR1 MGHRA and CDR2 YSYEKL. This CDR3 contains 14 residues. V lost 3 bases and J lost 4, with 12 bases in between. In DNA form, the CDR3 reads TGCGCCAGCAGCCATGGGGGGGCGGGAGAGACCCAGTACTTC. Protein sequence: CASSHGGAGETQYF.